One and the same sample provided the 20 T cell receptor beta chains below, sequenced in a study of shared clonotypes between healthy human individuals. TCRdb keeps only in-frame clones here, not all; method: immunoSEQ multiplex PCR. The sample lists around 940,000 clones, less than 85% occurring once. Sequenced: memory CD4+ T cells sorted from blood. The subset: CD45RA-negative fraction. The receptors come from a young man in good health.

J is TRBJ2-1 and V is TRBV6-1, with TRBD2 matching over 11 bases. CDR1 MNHNS and CDR2 SASEGT come from the germline V gene. This CDR3 is built from 15 residues. V lost 6 bases to trimming and J lost 5 bases; unmatched junction nucleotides: 6. The CDR3 sequence is CASRVAGGADNEQFF. CDR3 DNA: TGTGCCAGCAGGGTAGCGGGGGGGGCCGACAATGAGCAGTTCTTC.

The V gene is TRBV19, the J gene TRBJ2-7, with 10 bases matching TRBD2. V trimming: 3 bases; J trimming: 3 bases; junction bases outside the gene matches: 5. This CDR3 comprises 15 residues. Looked up from germline, CDR1 is LNHDA and CDR2 is SQIVND (reference sequence). The CDR3 DNA reads as TGTGCCAGTAGTATTACTAGCGGGAACGTCTACGAGCAGTACTTC. This encodes CASSITSGNVYEQYF.

V and J are TRBV14 and TRBJ1-2; the D is unclear. The V end was cut by 0 bases, the J end by 7 bases, with 9 bases between. This CDR3 contains 13 residues. Per the germline V gene, CDR1 is SGHDN and CDR2 is FVKESK. The CDR3 DNA reads TGTGCCAGCAGCCAAGATCTAGGGTTTGGCTACACCTTC. Amino acids: CASSQDLGFGYTF.

This chain connects TRBV5-4 to TRBJ2-1, with TRBD2 matching over 11 bases. Germline loops: CDR1 SGHNT, CDR2 YYREEE (reference sequence). The length of the CDR3 is 16 residues. V lost 2 bases, J lost 6 bases, and 7 bases stayed unmatched. The CDR3: CASSLASGGTPNEQFF. CDR3 in DNA: TGTGCCAGCAGCTTAGCTAGCGGGGGGACCCCCAATGAGCAGTTCTTC.

This clone was observed a few times. The chain recombines TRBV27 with TRBJ2-3; D might be TRBD2 (5 bases). The germline V gene encodes CDR1 MNHEY and CDR2 SMNVEV (reference sequence). This CDR3 has 16 residues. The ends were cut back, 5 bases at V and 1 base at J, with 16 bases in the middle. The chain's CDR3 is CASSALENGGTDTQYF. The CDR3 nucleotides read TGTGCCAGCAGTGCTCTAGAGAACGGGGGCACAGATACGCAGTATTTT.

The rearrangement links TRBV7-9 to TRBJ2-1; D call uncertain. V lost 4 bases, J lost 0 bases, and 16 bases lay in between. Germline V lookup: CDR1 SEHNR, CDR2 FQNEAQ (reference sequence). The CDR3 runs 17 residues. The CDR3: CASSSARTPSSYNEQFF. In nucleotides, the CDR3 is TGTGCCAGCAGCTCAGCTAGGACGCCGAGCTCCTACAATGAGCAGTTCTTC.

The chain uses TRBV6-5 and TRBJ1-6, with TRBD1 as a possible D gene (6 bases). Trimming removed 2 bases from V and 15 bases from J, with 20 bases in between. This CDR3 region has 15 residues. Germline loops: CDR1 MNHEY, CDR2 SVGAGI. CDR3 residues: CASSYERVGDKILHF. The CDR3 DNA follows: TGTGCCAGCAGTTACGAGAGGGTCGGGGACAAAATCCTCCACTTT.

As DNA, the CDR3 is TGTGCCAGCAGCTTAGGGACAGGCTACGGTGGCACTGAAGCTTTCTTT. Encoded protein: CASSLGTGYGGTEAFF. This chain links TRBV11-1 with TRBJ1-1; TRBD1 matches at 7 bases. Germline V gene sequence: CDR1 SGHAT, CDR2 FQDESV (reference sequence). After removal of 1 base from V and 4 bases from J, the junction contained 9 bases not matched to a gene. This CDR3 comprises 16 residues.

This chain joins TRBV4-3 and TRBJ2-5; D gene uncertain. This CDR3 contains 14 residues. Trimming cost V 4 bases and J 2 bases, with 11 bases left between them. Germline V gene sequence: CDR1 LGHNA, CDR2 YSLEER. The CDR3 nucleotides read TGCGCCAGCAGCCTTAGACTTCTGCAAGAGACCCAGTACTTC. It codes for CASSLRLLQETQYF.

This clone was picked up many times. This chain uses TRBV29-1 with TRBJ2-3, with D perhaps matching TRBD1 (6 bases). Germline V gene lookup returns CDR1 SQVTM and CDR2 ANQGSEA. The CDR3 contains 15 residues. V gave up 4 bases and J gave up 1 base, with 15 bases separating them. DNA of the CDR3: TGCAGCGTTGTGGGGGCACTACGGGGCACAGATACGCAGTATTTT. It yields the protein CSVVGALRGTDTQYF.

The chain has TRBV5-1 and TRBJ2-6; D is unresolved. This CDR3 region has 14 residues. Germline V lookup: CDR1 SGHRS, CDR2 YFSETQ. The V end lost 6 bases, the J end lost 0 bases, and 7 bases lay between the germline ends. The CDR3 region has the DNA TGCGCCAGCACCCTAAACTCTGGGGCCAACGTCCTGACTTTC. It encodes CASTLNSGANVLTF. Combining the CDR3 with reference TRBV5-1 and TRBJ2-6 gives the whole variable domain KAGVTQTPRYLIKTRGQQVTLSCSPISGHRSVSWYQQTPGQGLQFLFEYFSETQRNKGNFPGRFSGRQFSNSRSEMNVSTLELGDSALYLCASTLNSGANVLTFGAGSRLTVL.

This clone turned up a few times. The V call is TRBV5-1, the J call TRBJ2-7; 7 bases are a match to TRBD2. The CDR3 has 14 amino acids. The germline V gene encodes CDR1 SGHRS and CDR2 YFSETQ. V shed 4 bases, J shed 3 bases, and the junction held 7 bases outside the gene matches. The CDR3 nucleotides are TGCGCCAGCAGCCCGACTAGCATTGACTACGAGCAGTACTTC. This codes for CASSPTSIDYEQYF.

The chain carries TRBV6-5 and TRBJ2-1; possibly TRBD1 for D (6 bases). The CDR3 loop spans 14 amino acids. Germline CDR1 is MNHEY and CDR2 is SVGAGI. Between the trimmed V and J ends, which lost 2 bases and 9 bases, there was a span of 14 bases. The CDR3 coding sequence is TGTGCCAGCAGTTACATAGGACAGACGGGTGAGCAGTTCTTC. It yields the protein CASSYIGQTGEQFF.

V and J are TRBV6-1 and TRBJ1-1; D gene unclear. Trimming left V 2 bases short and J 1 base short, with 5 bases between. The V gene's germline CDR1 is MNHNS and CDR2 SASEGT. This CDR3 spans 13 amino acids. The CDR3 region is CASSEIGNTEAFF. CDR3 bases: TGTGCCAGCAGTGAAATAGGGAACACTGAAGCTTTCTTT.

The J gene is TRBJ2-1, the V gene TRBV18; maybe TRBD2 (5 bases). Germline CDR1 KGHSH, CDR2 LQKENI. V dropped 6 bases and J dropped 5 bases, with 11 bases sitting between them. The CDR3 extends over 13 amino acids. The CDR3 protein is CASSLRTDNEQFF. The CDR3 DNA reads TGTGCCAGCTCCCTCCGGACTGACAATGAGCAGTTCTTC.

A few counts support this clone. The chain employs TRBV7-9 and TRBJ1-4; D remains ambiguous. V lost 5 bases and J lost 7, with 14 bases in between. This CDR3 has 14 amino acids. Looked up from germline, CDR1 is SEHNR and CDR2 is FQNEAQ (reference sequence). The CDR3, as DNA: TGTGCCAGCAGCCCCCAGTCGACTGGTGAAAAACTGTTTTTT. Its protein product is CASSPQSTGEKLFF.

The chain recombines TRBV7-9 with TRBJ2-4; D is possibly TRBD1 (5 bases). Trimming cost V 8 bases and J 8 bases, with 13 bases left between them. This CDR3 region has 12 residues. The V gene's germline CDR1 is SEHNR and CDR2 FQNEAQ (reference sequence). CDR3 loop: CASRGREDIQYF. The CDR3 bases are TGTGCCAGCCGCGGCAGGGAAGACATTCAGTACTTC.

This chain connects TRBV5-3 to TRBJ2-1; no clear D. TRBV5-3 is marked as an open reading frame, function uncertain. The germline V and J ends were trimmed by 4 bases and 0 bases, with 11 bases remaining between them. This CDR3 region has 15 residues. CDR3 nucleotide sequence: TGTGCCAGAAGCCTGAAGGTGCGCTCCTACAATGAGCAGTTCTTC. As protein: CARSLKVRSYNEQFF.

This chain joins TRBV7-2 and TRBJ2-6, with D possibly called TRBD1 or TRBD2 (5 bases each). The CDR3 is 15 residues long. The germline V and J ends were trimmed by 7 bases and 4 bases, with 14 bases remaining between them. Per the germline V gene, CDR1 is SGHTA and CDR2 is FQGNSA. CDR3 residues: CASTTFGAGANVLTF. The CDR3 nucleotides read TGTGCCAGCACCACCTTCGGGGCCGGGGCCAACGTCCTGACTTTC.

V usage is TRBV18 and J usage is TRBJ2-7; 8 bases are a match to TRBD2. Germline CDR1 KGHSH, CDR2 LQKENI. V shed 2 bases, J shed 5 bases, and the junction held 5 bases outside the gene matches. CDR3 size: 14 residues. Here the CDR3 DNA reads TGTGCCAGCTCACCAGAGCGGGAGTCGCACGAGCAGTACTTC. This translates into CASSPERESHEQYF.